This paragraph reports one T cell receptor (beta chain). The antigen is undetermined. This sample is drawn from a study of response to subunit inactivated influenza vaccine. Points from the study as a whole: Only a handful of new T cells, the authors suggested, are recruited with each seasonal influenza vaccination.

Each CDR3 protein gets one entry after TCRdb re-called the RT-PCR reads with MiXCR. The profile shows over 650,000 distinct CDR3 sequences, roughly 20% of them singletons. The CDR3 sequence is 15 residues long. The origin of this receptor is a man in his fifties or sixties who received an inactivated influenza vaccine. Sequenced here: PBMCs from blood, sampled around 5 days after vaccination. This chain links TRBV21-1 with TRBJ1-1. TRBV21-1 is described as a pseudogene. CDR3 in DNA: TGTGCCAGCAGCAACTTGGGACTGTTTGTTAAGGAGGCTTTCTTT. Its protein is CASSNLGLFVKEAFF.